This passage covers 2 T cell receptor beta chains from one sample sequenced in a study of cytomegalovirus exposure and HLA in healthy donors. This PCR relied on a set of 60 Vbeta primers and 13 Jbeta primers. Clones were sequenced by immunoSEQ multiplex PCR, and TCRdb holds only the in-frame ones, with some missing. The sample has some 140,000 clones. The sequencing sample was made of PBMCs. Receptors originate from a woman between 55 and 75 years old in good health and CMV-seronegative.

The chain employs TRBV9 and TRBJ2-7, with 9 nucleotides matching TRBD1. CDR1 SGDLS and CDR2 YYNGEE come from the germline V gene. The junction had 5 bases not matched to a gene; V was cut back by 4 bases and J by 0 bases. This CDR3 has 15 amino acids. The CDR3: CASSTGQGISYEQYF. The CDR3 nucleotides are TGTGCCAGCAGCACGGGACAGGGTATCTCCTACGAGCAGTACTTC.

This chain links TRBV5-8 with TRBJ1-2; tentatively, D is TRBD1 (6 bases). Trimming removed 0 bases from V and 8 bases from J, with 11 bases in between. Germline V gives CDR1 SGHTS, CDR2 YDEGEE. The CDR3 loop spans 13 amino acids. The CDR3 sequence: CASSLAGGPGYTF. DNA of the CDR3: TGTGCCAGCAGCTTGGCCGGGGGGCCCGGCTACACCTTC. The whole variable domain, remainder taken from reference TRBV5-8 and TRBJ1-2, is EAGVTQSPTHLIKTRGQQATLRCSPISGHTSVYWYQQALGLGLQFLLWYDEGEERNRGNFPPRFSGRQFPNYSSELNVNALELEDSALYLCASSLAGGPGYTFGSGTRLTVV.